The clone carrying this T cell receptor beta chain was seen once. CDR3 length: 13 amino acids. In germline, CDR1 is DFQATT, CDR2 SNEGSKA (reference sequence). The data derive from a study of T-cell reconstitution after alpha-beta-depleted transplantation in children. Preparing the TCRbeta library involved the use of unique molecular identifiers. TCRdb re-derived calls from the PCR reads in MiXCR, one entry per CDR3 protein. The data show approximately 200,000 distinct CDR3 sequences, with about 14% seen just once and about 12% held by the top ten. The source material was PBMCs from the stem cell graft donor, sampled from the stem cell graft. This sequence was found in a human donor who donated a stem cell graft to a child with acute lymphoblastic leukemia. This rearrangement joins TRBV20-1 to TRBJ1-1; 8 nucleotides align to TRBD1. The CDR3: CTGGDRSATEAFF. CDR3 in DNA: TGCACTGGAGGGGACAGGTCGGCCACTGAAGCTTTCTTT.